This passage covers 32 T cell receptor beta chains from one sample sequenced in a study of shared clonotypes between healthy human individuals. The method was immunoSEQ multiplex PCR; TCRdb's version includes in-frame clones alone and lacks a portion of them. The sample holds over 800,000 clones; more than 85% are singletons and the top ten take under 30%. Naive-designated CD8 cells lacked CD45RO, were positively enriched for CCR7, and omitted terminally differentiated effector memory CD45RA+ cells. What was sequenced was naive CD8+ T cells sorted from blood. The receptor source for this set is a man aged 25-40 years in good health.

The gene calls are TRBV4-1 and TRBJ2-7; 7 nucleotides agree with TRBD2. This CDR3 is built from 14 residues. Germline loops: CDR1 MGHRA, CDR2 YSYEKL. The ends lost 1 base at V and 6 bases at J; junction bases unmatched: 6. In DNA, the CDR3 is TGCGCCAGCAGCCAAGCCCTGACTAGCTCCGAGCAGTACTTC. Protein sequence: CASSQALTSSEQYF.

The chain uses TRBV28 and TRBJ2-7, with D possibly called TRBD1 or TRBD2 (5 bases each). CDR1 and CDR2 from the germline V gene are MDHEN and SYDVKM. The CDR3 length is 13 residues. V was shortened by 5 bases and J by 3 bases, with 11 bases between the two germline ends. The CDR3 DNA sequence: TGTGCCAGCAGTATCCGGGACGGCTACGAGCAGTACTTC. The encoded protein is CASSIRDGYEQYF.

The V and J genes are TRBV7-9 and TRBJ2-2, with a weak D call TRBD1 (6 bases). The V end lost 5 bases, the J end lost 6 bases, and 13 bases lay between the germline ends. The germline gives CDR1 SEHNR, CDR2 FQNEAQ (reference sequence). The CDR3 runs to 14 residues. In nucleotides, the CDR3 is TGTGCCAGCAGCCCACCGGACAGCGCCGGGGAGCTGTTTTTT. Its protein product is CASSPPDSAGELFF.

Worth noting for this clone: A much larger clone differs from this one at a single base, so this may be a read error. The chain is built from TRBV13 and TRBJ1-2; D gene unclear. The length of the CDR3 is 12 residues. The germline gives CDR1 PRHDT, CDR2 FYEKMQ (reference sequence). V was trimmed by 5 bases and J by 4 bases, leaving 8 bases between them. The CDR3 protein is CASSVGIYGYTF. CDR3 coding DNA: TGTGCCAGCAGCGTGGGGATCTATGGCTACACCTTC.

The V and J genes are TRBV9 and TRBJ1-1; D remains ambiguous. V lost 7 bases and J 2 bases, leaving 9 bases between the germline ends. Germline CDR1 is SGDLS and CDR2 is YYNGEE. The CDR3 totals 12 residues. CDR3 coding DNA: TGTGCCAGCGGGAGGTTTAACACTGAAGCTTTCTTT. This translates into CASGRFNTEAFF. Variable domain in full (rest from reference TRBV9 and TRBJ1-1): DSGVTQTPKHLITATGQRVTLRCSPRSGDLSVYWYQQSLDQGLQFLIQYYNGEERAKGNILERFSAQQFPDLHSELNLSSLELGDSALYFCASGRFNTEAFFGQGTRLTVV.

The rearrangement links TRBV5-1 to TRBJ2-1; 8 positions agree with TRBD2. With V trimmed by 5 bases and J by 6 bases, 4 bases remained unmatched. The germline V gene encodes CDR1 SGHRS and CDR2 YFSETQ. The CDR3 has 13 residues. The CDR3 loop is CASSTRGGNEQFF. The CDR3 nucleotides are TGCGCCAGCAGTACTCGGGGGGGCAATGAGCAGTTCTTC.

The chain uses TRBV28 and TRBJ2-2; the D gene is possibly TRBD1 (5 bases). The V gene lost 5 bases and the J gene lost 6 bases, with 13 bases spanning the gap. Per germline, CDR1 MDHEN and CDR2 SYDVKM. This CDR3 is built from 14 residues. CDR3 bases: TGTGCCAGCAGTGGGGCGTCCAAAGCCGGGGAGCTGTTTTTT. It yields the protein CASSGASKAGELFF.

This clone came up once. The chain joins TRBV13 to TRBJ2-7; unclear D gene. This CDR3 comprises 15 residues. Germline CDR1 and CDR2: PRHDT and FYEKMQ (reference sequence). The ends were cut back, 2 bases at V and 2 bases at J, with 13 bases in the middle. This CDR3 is CASSLSPVLAYEQYF. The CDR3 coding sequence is TGTGCCAGCAGCTTAAGTCCGGTCTTGGCCTACGAGCAGTACTTC.

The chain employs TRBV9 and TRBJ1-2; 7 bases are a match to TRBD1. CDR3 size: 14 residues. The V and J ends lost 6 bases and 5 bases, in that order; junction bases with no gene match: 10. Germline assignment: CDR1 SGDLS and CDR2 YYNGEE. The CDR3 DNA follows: TGTGCCAGCACGGTGGGAGGGGGCGATTATGGCTACACCTTC. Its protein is CASTVGGGDYGYTF.

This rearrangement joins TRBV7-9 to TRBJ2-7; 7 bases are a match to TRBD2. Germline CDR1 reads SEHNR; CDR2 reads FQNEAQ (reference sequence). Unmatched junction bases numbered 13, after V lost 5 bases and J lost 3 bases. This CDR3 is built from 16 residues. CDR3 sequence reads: CASSPPDGTIHYEQYF. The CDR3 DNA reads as TGTGCCAGCAGCCCGCCCGATGGGACTATCCACTACGAGCAGTACTTC.

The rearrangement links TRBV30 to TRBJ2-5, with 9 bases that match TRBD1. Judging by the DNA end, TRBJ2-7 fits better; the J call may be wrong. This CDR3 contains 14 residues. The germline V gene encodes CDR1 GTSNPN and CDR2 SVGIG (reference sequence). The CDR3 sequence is CAWEGTGNSYEQYF. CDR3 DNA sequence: TGTGCCTGGGAAGGGACAGGGAACTCCTACGAGCAGTACTTC.

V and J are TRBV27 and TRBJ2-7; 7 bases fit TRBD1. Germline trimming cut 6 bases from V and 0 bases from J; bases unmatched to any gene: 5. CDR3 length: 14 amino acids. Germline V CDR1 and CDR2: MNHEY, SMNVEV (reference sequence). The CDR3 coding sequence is TGTGCCAGCAGCCAGGACAGGAGCTCCTACGAGCAGTACTTC. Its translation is CASSQDRSSYEQYF.

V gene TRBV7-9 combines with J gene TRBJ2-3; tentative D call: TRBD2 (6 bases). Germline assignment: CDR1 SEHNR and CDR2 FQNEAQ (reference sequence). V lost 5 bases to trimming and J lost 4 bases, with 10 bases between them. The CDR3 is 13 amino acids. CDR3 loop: CASSPASADTQYF. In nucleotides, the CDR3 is TGTGCCAGCAGCCCAGCTAGCGCAGATACGCAGTATTTT.

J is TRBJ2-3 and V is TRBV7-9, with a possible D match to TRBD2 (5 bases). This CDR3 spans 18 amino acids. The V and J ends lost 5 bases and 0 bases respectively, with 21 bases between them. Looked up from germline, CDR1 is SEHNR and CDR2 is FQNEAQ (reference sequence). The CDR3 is CASSPKTKLETSTDTQYF. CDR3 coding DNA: TGTGCCAGCAGCCCTAAAACGAAACTAGAGACTAGCACAGATACGCAGTATTTT.

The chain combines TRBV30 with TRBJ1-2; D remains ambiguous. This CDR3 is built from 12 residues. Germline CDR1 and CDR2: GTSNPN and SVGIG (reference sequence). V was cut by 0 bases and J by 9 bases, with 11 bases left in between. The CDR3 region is CAWSVAERSYTF. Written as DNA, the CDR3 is TGTGCCTGGAGTGTGGCAGAAAGGAGCTACACCTTC. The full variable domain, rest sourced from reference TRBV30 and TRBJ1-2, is SQTIHQWPATLVQPVGSPLSLECTVEGTSNPNLYWYRQAAGRGLQLLFYSVGIGQISSEVPQNLSASRPQDRQFILSSKKLLLSDSGFYLCAWSVAERSYTFGSGTRLTVV.

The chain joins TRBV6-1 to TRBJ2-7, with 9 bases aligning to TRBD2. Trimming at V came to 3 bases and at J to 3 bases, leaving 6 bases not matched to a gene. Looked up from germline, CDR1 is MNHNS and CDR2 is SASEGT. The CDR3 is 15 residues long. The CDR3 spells CASSDLAGPLYEQYF. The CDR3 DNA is TGTGCCAGCAGTGATCTAGCGGGGCCTCTCTACGAGCAGTACTTC.

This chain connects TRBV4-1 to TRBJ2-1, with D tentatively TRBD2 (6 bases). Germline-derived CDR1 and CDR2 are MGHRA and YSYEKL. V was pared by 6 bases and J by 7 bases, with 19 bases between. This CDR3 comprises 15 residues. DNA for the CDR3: TGCGCCAGCAGAATAGCGGATGGAGTGGGAAATGAGCAGTTCTTC. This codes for CASRIADGVGNEQFF.

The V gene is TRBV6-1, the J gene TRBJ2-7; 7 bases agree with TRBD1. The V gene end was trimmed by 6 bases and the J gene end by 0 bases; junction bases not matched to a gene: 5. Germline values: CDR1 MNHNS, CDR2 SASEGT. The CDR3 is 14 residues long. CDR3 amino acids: CASRDRSRSYEQYF. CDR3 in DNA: TGTGCCAGCAGGGACAGGTCACGCTCCTACGAGCAGTACTTC.

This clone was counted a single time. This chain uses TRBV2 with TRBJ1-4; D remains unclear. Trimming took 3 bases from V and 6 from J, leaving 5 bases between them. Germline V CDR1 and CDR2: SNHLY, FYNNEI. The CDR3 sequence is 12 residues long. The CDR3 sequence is CASSDSHEKLFF. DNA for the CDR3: TGTGCCAGCAGTGATAGTCATGAAAAACTGTTTTTT.

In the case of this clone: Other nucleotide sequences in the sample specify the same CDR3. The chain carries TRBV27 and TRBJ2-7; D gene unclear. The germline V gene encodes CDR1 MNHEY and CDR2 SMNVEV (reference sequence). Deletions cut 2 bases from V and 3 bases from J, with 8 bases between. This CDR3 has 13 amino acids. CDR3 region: CASSLGPFYEQYF. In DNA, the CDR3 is TGTGCCAGCAGTTTAGGTCCGTTCTACGAGCAGTACTTC.

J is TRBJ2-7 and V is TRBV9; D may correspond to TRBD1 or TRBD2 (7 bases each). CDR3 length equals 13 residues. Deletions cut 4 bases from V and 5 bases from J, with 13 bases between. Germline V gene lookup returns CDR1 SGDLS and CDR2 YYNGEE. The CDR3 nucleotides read TGTGCCAGCAGCCTCAGGGGGAGGGACGAGCAGTACTTC. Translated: CASSLRGRDEQYF.

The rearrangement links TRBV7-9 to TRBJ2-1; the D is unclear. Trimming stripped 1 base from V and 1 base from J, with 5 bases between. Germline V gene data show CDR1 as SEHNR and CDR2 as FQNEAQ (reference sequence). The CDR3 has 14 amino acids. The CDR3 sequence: CASSLERSYNEQFF. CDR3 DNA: TGTGCCAGCAGCTTAGAGAGGTCCTACAATGAGCAGTTCTTC.

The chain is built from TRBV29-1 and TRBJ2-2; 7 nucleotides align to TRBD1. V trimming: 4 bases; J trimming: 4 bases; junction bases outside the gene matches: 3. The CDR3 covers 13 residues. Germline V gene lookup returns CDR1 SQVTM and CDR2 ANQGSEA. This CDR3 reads CSVVAGGTGELFF. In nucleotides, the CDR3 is TGCAGCGTTGTAGCAGGGGGCACCGGGGAGCTGTTTTTT.

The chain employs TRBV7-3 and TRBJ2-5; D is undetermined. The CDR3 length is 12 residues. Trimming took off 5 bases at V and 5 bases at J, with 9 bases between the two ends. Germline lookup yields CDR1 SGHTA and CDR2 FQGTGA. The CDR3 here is CASSPRLETQYF. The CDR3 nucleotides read TGTGCCAGCAGCCCTCGATTGGAGACCCAGTACTTC.

The CDR3 spells CASSTSGLVINEQFF. The CDR3 DNA is TGTGCCAGCAGCACCTCGGGACTAGTGATAAATGAGCAGTTCTTC. The chain carries TRBV9 and TRBJ2-1; 8 positions agree with TRBD2. Germline V CDR1 and CDR2: SGDLS, YYNGEE. The trim removed 4 bases at V and 7 bases at J, leaving 10 bases unmatched. CDR3 length: 15 amino acids. Full variable domain (missing parts from reference TRBV9 and TRBJ2-1): DSGVTQTPKHLITATGQRVTLRCSPRSGDLSVYWYQQSLDQGLQFLIQYYNGEERAKGNILERFSAQQFPDLHSELNLSSLELGDSALYFCASSTSGLVINEQFFGPGTRLTVL.

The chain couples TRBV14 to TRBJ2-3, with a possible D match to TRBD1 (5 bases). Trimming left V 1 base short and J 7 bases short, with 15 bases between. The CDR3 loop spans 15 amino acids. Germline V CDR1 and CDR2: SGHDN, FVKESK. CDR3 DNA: TGTGCCAGCAGCCAAGTCGATGGGGCGCGATATACGCAGTATTTT. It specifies CASSQVDGARYTQYF.

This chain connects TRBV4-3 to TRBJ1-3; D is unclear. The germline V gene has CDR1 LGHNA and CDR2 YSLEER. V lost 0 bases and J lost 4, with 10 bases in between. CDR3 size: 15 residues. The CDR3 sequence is CASSQDEAAGNTIYF. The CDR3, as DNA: TGCGCCAGCAGCCAAGATGAGGCGGCCGGAAACACCATATATTTT.

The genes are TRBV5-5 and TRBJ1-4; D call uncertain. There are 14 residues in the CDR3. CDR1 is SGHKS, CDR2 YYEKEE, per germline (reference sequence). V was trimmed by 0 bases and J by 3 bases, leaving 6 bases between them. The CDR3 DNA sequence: TGTGCCAGCAGCTTGGAACCTCCTAATGAAAAACTGTTTTTT. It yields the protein CASSLEPPNEKLFF.

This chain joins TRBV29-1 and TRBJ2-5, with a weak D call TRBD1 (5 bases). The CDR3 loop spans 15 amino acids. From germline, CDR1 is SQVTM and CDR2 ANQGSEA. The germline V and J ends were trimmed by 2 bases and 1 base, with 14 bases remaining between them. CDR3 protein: CSVEFFRQSQETQYF. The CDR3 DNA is TGCAGCGTTGAATTTTTTAGACAGAGCCAAGAGACCCAGTACTTC.

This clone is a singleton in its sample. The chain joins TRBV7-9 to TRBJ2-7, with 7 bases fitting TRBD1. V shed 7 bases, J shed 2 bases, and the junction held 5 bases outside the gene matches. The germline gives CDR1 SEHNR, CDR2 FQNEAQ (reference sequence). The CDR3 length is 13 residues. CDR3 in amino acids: CASTATGTYEQYF. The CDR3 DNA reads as TGTGCCAGCACCGCGACAGGGACCTACGAGCAGTACTTC.

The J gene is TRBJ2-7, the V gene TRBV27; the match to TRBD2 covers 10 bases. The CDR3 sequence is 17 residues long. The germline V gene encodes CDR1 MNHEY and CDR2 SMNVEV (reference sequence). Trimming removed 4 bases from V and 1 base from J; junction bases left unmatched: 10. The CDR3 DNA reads TGTGCCAGCAGTTACTATGGAGCGGGAGGGGGGTCCTACGAGCAGTACTTC. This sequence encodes CASSYYGAGGGSYEQYF.

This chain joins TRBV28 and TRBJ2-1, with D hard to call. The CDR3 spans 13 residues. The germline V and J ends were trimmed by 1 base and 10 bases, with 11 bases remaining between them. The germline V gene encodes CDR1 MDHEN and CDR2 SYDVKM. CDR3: CASSLYPTGEQFF. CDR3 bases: TGTGCCAGCAGTTTATACCCCACTGGGGAGCAGTTCTTC.